These 17 T cell receptor beta chains originate from one sample sequenced in a study of T-cell memory formation after mild COVID-19. Using its own MiXCR run on the 5' RACE reads, TCRdb lists one record per CDR3 protein. The sample has a few hundred thousand distinct CDR3 sequences; around 19% are singletons. Sequencing input: PBMCs or a T cell subset sorted from them (not recorded which). These receptors all stem from a man younger than 30 who had mild COVID-19 (a few samples of this study predate the infection). Cell type and time point are not known.

This clonotype was counted only a few times. The chain couples TRBV14 to TRBJ2-3; tentative D call: TRBD2 (5 bases). V was trimmed by 0 bases and J by 1 base, leaving 8 bases between them. The CDR3 totals 15 residues. Germline lookup yields CDR1 SGHDN and CDR2 FVKESK. Here the CDR3 reads CASSQEAGRTDTQYF. The CDR3 bases are TGTGCCAGCAGCCAAGAGGCGGGCCGCACAGATACGCAGTATTTT.

Only a few counts were recorded for this clonotype. V and J are TRBV7-6 and TRBJ2-3; 8 bases are a match to TRBD1. The CDR3 extends over 16 amino acids. Germline V lookup: CDR1 SGHVS, CDR2 FNYEAQ. J lost 0 bases, V lost 4 bases, and 6 bases had no gene match. CDR3 sequence reads: CASSSHRDRSTDTQYF. As DNA, the CDR3 is TGTGCCAGCAGCTCCCACCGGGACAGGAGCACAGATACGCAGTATTTT.

This chain joins TRBV4-1 and TRBJ2-1; 10 bases align to TRBD1. The CDR3 covers 14 residues. Germline lookup yields CDR1 MGHRA and CDR2 YSYEKL. V was clipped by 2 bases and J by 9 bases; unmatched bases: 4. Here the CDR3 DNA reads TGCGCCAGCAGCCAATCGACAGGGGGCGGTGAGCAGTTCTTC. This encodes CASSQSTGGGEQFF.

This clonotype was observed a few times. This chain links TRBV5-4 with TRBJ2-7, with 11 bases that match TRBD2. Germline values: CDR1 SGHNT, CDR2 YYREEE (reference sequence). Losses at the gene ends were 4 bases for V and 3 bases for J; bases not matched to a gene: 12. The length of the CDR3 is 17 residues. The DNA of the CDR3 is TGTGCCAGCAGCCTGAGGGCCCTAGCGGGGGGAGGCTACGAGCAGTACTTC. Its protein product is CASSLRALAGGGYEQYF.

This clonotype has just a few counts. The V and J genes are TRBV5-1 and TRBJ1-2; 9 bases match TRBD1. V shed 3 bases, J shed 0 bases, and the junction held 3 bases outside the gene matches. The CDR3 is made up of 15 amino acids. Germline-derived CDR1 and CDR2 are SGHRS and YFSETQ. The CDR3 region is CASSSGTGSNYGYTF. The CDR3 coding sequence is TGCGCCAGCAGCTCCGGGACAGGGTCTAACTATGGCTACACCTTC.

This chain uses TRBV7-2 with TRBJ2-2, with unresolved D. The germline V gene encodes CDR1 SGHTA and CDR2 FQGNSA. The CDR3 has 12 amino acids. The CDR3 DNA follows: TGTGCGACCGGGCCTTCGACCGGGGAGCTGTTTTTT. Residues: CATGPSTGELFF.

The chain employs TRBV6-5 and TRBJ2-7; D is unclear. The length of the CDR3 is 11 residues. CDR1 and CDR2 from the germline V gene are MNHEY and SVGAGI. For the CDR3, the DNA is TGTGTCTGCGGCTCCGCCTACGAGCAGTACGTC. Translating gives CVCGSAYEQYV.

V and J are TRBV24-1 and TRBJ1-5, with D perhaps TRBD1 (5 bases). This CDR3 comprises 21 residues. Trimming left V 11 bases short and J 0 bases short, with 34 bases between. Germline-derived CDR1 and CDR2 are KGHDR and SFDVKD. This chain's CDR3 is CASPLGRPCNIWGDSNQPQHF. Written as DNA, the CDR3 is TGTGCCAGCCCCCTGGGGAGGCCTTGCAACATTTGGGGGGATAGCAATCAGCCCCAGCATTTT.

This clonotype was picked up one time. The chain couples TRBV6-6 to TRBJ2-7, with 15 bases identical to TRBD2. From germline, CDR1 is MNHNY and CDR2 SVGAGI (reference sequence). The J segment lost 7 bases and the V segment lost 2 bases, leaving 0 bases of the junction unmatched. CDR3 size: 14 residues. The CDR3 is CASSYGTSGGEQYV. The CDR3 DNA reads TGTGCCAGCAGTTACGGGACTAGCGGGGGGGAGCAGTACGTC.

This clonotype has more than one count but fewer than ten. DNA for the CDR3: TGTGCCAGCAGTTACTCTAGCGGGGGGGCAAAGGAGACCCAGTACTTC. Translation gives CASSYSSGGAKETQYF. The V gene is TRBV6-2 or TRBV6-3, the J gene TRBJ2-5, with TRBD2 identical over 11 bases. The V gene's germline CDR1 is MNHEY and CDR2 SVGEGT. V lost 0 bases, J lost 5 bases, and 5 bases stayed unmatched. The CDR3 contains 16 residues.

The chain links TRBV6-5 to TRBJ2-1, with D possibly TRBD2 on 5 matching bases. Germline V gene sequence: CDR1 MNHEY, CDR2 SVGAGI. CDR3 length: 15 amino acids. V lost 5 bases to trimming and J lost 0 bases, with 11 bases between them. This CDR3 is CASSELASSYNEQFF. CDR3 sequence (DNA): TGTGCCAGCAGTGAATTAGCGTCCTCCTACAATGAGCAGTTCTTC.

This sequence joins TRBV14 and TRBJ1-6; no firm D call. The germline V gene has CDR1 SGHDN and CDR2 FVKESK. CDR3 length: 14 residues. Trimming left V 1 base short and J 7 bases short, with 8 bases between. CDR3 residues: CASSQVNLNSPLHF. The CDR3 DNA is TGTGCCAGCAGCCAAGTCAACCTAAATTCACCCCTCCACTTT.

This clonotype was observed many times. This rearrangement joins TRBV5-1 to TRBJ1-6, with D unresolved. V was shortened by 5 bases and J by 0 bases, with 3 bases between the two germline ends. The CDR3 has 13 residues. CDR1 SGHRS and CDR2 YFSETQ come from the germline V gene. CDR3 region: CASRTSYNSPLHF. In nucleotides, the CDR3 is TGCGCCAGCAGAACCTCCTATAATTCACCCCTCCACTTT.

This clonotype appeared a few times. V and J are TRBV4-3 and TRBJ2-1; D remains unclear. The CDR3 runs 13 residues. Germline V gene data show CDR1 as LGHNA and CDR2 as YSLEER. Trimming removed 2 bases from V and 8 bases from J, with 10 bases in between. As DNA, the CDR3 is TGCGCCAGCAGCCAACTCGCCAGAGATGAGCAGTTCTTC. The encoded protein is CASSQLARDEQFF.

This clonotype was counted between two and nine times. The V call is TRBV7-2, the J call TRBJ1-2; possibly TRBD1 for D (5 bases). Germline CDR1 is SGHTA and CDR2 is FQGNSA. Trimming left V 2 bases short and J 4 bases short, with 17 bases between. The CDR3 runs 16 residues. The CDR3 spells CASSLSSVGVIYGYTF. CDR3 DNA sequence: TGTGCCAGCAGCTTAAGCTCGGTAGGGGTTATCTATGGCTACACCTTC. The full variable domain, in which reference TRBV7-2 and TRBJ1-2 provide the parts outside the CDR3, is GAGVSQSPSNKVTEKGKDVELRCDPISGHTALYWYRQSLGQGLEFLIYFQGNSAPDKSGLPSDRFSAERTGGSVSTLTIQRTQQEDSAVYLCASSLSSVGVIYGYTFGSGTRLTVV.

This chain uses TRBV5-4 with TRBJ2-3, with D perhaps TRBD2 (6 bases). This CDR3 has 15 residues. Trimming removed 4 bases at V and 0 bases at J, with 12 bases between. Germline CDR1 is SGHNT and CDR2 is YYREEE (reference sequence). The CDR3, as DNA: TGTGCCAGCAGCGCGGGGTTAACTAGCACAGATACGCAGTATTTT. It encodes CASSAGLTSTDTQYF.

In its sample, this clonotype was seen a few times. The chain links TRBV10-3 to TRBJ1-4; tentatively, D is TRBD1 (5 bases). Trimming stripped 10 bases from V and 0 bases from J, with 6 bases between. The CDR3 runs 12 residues. Germline V CDR1 and CDR2: ENHRY, SYGVKD. Written as DNA, the CDR3 is TGTGCCACCAGGGCAACTAATGAAAAACTGTTTTTT. This codes for CATRATNEKLFF.